The 32 T cell receptor beta chains given below trace back to one sample, sequenced in a study of blood T cell repertoires in COVID-19 (dated by TCRdb to 2019 to 2021). Libraries were constructed by the immunoSEQ multiplex PCR assay. Held by TCRdb, this immuneACCESS table contains in-frame sequences only and omits some clones. Under half of the omission traces to an unresolved V gene where checked; the cause of the rest is unknown. This sample comprises 150,000 to 200,000 clones, roughly nine tenths of them detected only once. The top ten hold approximately 6.7% of the sample. The sample comprised peripheral blood. Receptors originate from a man between 35 and 55 years old with acute or convalescent COVID-19.

This clone has only one observation. Here the CDR3 DNA reads TGTGCCAGCAGTGCGTCCTACGAGCAGTACTTC. Translating gives CASSASYEQYF. This chain uses TRBV6-4 with TRBJ2-7; D gene ambiguous. Per the germline V gene, CDR1 is MRHNA and CDR2 is SNTAGT. Trimming shortened V by 4 bases and J by 1 base, and 2 bases separated the two germline ends. CDR3 length: 11 residues.

CDR3 sequence: CASSQDGWAPLHF. Here the CDR3 DNA reads TGTGCCAGCAGCCAGGATGGCTGGGCACCCCTCCACTTT. This chain connects TRBV11-2 to TRBJ1-6; D call uncertain. This CDR3 contains 13 residues. Germline assignment: CDR1 SGHAT and CDR2 FQNNGV. Deletions cut 5 bases from V and 11 bases from J, with 13 bases between.

V and J are TRBV2 and TRBJ1-1; maybe TRBD1 (5 bases). V dropped 2 bases and J dropped 5 bases, with 15 bases sitting between them. This CDR3 region has 15 residues. Germline CDR1 is SNHLY and CDR2 is FYNNEI. The CDR3 protein is CASSEQGFRGTEAFF. The DNA for the CDR3 is TGTGCCAGCAGTGAACAGGGATTTAGGGGAACTGAAGCTTTCTTT.

This clone was observed a single time. The rearrangement links TRBV3-1 (or the pseudogene TRBV3-2) to TRBJ1-5; D is possibly TRBD1 (5 bases). Per germline, CDR1 LGHDT and CDR2 YNNKEL (reference sequence). CDR3 length equals 15 residues. Between the trimmed V and J ends, which lost 4 bases and 4 bases, there was a span of 14 bases. This chain's CDR3 is CASSLEGGENQPQHF. As DNA, the CDR3 is TGTGCCAGCAGCCTTGAGGGAGGGGAGAATCAGCCCCAGCATTTT.

The chain has TRBV7-8 and TRBJ1-6; D may be TRBD1 (5 bases). In germline, CDR1 is SGHVS, CDR2 FQNEAQ. V dropped 8 bases and J dropped 7 bases, with 15 bases sitting between them. This CDR3 has 14 amino acids. As DNA, the CDR3 is TGTGCCAGCGAGCTCGGCAGGGCCAATTCACCCCTCCACTTT. Protein sequence: CASELGRANSPLHF. Based on the CDR3 plus reference TRBV7-8 and TRBJ1-6, the full variable domain is GAGVSQSPRYKVAKRGQDVALRCDPISGHVSLFWYQQALGQGPEFLTYFQNEAQLDKSGLPSDRFFAERPEGSVSTLKIQRTQQEDSAVYLCASELGRANSPLHFGNGTRLTVT.

The chain joins TRBV2 to TRBJ2-1, with 9 nucleotides matching TRBD1. V shed 6 bases, J shed 7 bases, and the junction held 4 bases outside the gene matches. The germline V gene has CDR1 SNHLY and CDR2 FYNNEI. This CDR3 has 13 amino acids. CDR3 coding DNA: TGTGCCAGCAGCGCACAGGGGGCTAATGAGCAGTTCTTC. It translates to CASSAQGANEQFF.

There are a few counts of this clone. V gene TRBV10-1 combines with J gene TRBJ2-7; D might be TRBD1 (6 bases). The germline V gene has CDR1 WNHNN and CDR2 SYGVQD (reference sequence). V lost 2 bases and J 6 bases, leaving 11 bases between the germline ends. The length of the CDR3 is 13 residues. CDR3 in amino acids: CASSEARGGEQYF. CDR3 nucleotides: TGCGCCAGCAGTGAGGCTCGAGGGGGCGAGCAGTACTTC.

The chain couples TRBV25-1 to TRBJ2-5, with D perhaps matching TRBD2 (6 bases). The V and J ends lost 3 bases and 1 base respectively, with 15 bases between them. Looked up from germline, CDR1 is MGHDK and CDR2 is SYGVNS. The CDR3 is made up of 16 amino acids. The CDR3 nucleotides read TGTGCCAGCAGTGATCGGGCTAGCGCCTTCCAAGAGACCCAGTACTTC. Its protein product is CASSDRASAFQETQYF.

The chain recombines TRBV28 with TRBJ2-3; TRBD1 agrees at 9 bases. Per germline, CDR1 MDHEN and CDR2 SYDVKM. With 10 bases clipped from V and 3 bases from J, the junction kept 14 bases outside the gene matches. The CDR3 has 16 residues. Written as DNA, the CDR3 is TGTGCCACTGTATTACTGGGACAGGGTGTGACAGATACGCAGTATTTT. This sequence encodes CATVLLGQGVTDTQYF.

This chain links TRBV7-7 with TRBJ2-3, with 9 bases lining up with TRBD1. CDR3 size: 15 residues. J gave up 6 bases and V 5 bases, and 9 bases lay outside the gene matches. Germline V gene data show CDR1 as SSHAT and CDR2 as FNYEAQ (reference sequence). The CDR3 is CASSPGTGRRDTQYF. CDR3 DNA sequence: TGTGCCAGCAGCCCCGGGACAGGGAGGAGGGATACGCAGTATTTT.

The rearrangement joins TRBV15 to TRBJ2-7; 7 positions agree with TRBD2. The V gene's germline CDR1 is LNHNV and CDR2 YYDKDF (reference sequence). The CDR3 covers 16 residues. The trim removed 3 bases at V and 4 bases at J, leaving 12 bases unmatched. Here the CDR3 DNA reads TGTGCCACCAGCAGTACTAAGGGACTACCTCTATACGAGCAGTACTTC. As protein: CATSSTKGLPLYEQYF.

This clone was counted a single time. J is TRBJ2-2 and V is TRBV7-9, with a weak D call TRBD1 (6 bases). Germline CDR1 reads SEHNR; CDR2 reads FQNEAQ (reference sequence). Trimming shortened V by 5 bases and J by 6 bases, and 10 bases separated the two germline ends. This CDR3 contains 13 residues. CDR3 coding DNA: TGTGCCAGCAGCCTGGGACAACCCGGGGAGCTGTTTTTT. This translates into CASSLGQPGELFF.

V is TRBV24-1 and J is TRBJ2-3, with D possibly TRBD1 on 6 matching bases. The V end was cut by 6 bases, the J end by 11 bases, with 14 bases between. The CDR3 contains 12 residues. In germline, CDR1 is KGHDR, CDR2 SFDVKD. CDR3 loop: CATSRSGAQQYF. CDR3 sequence (DNA): TGTGCCACCAGTAGGTCAGGGGCCCAGCAGTATTTT.

The DNA of the CDR3 is TGTGCCGGCGGGACAGGGGAGATTGAAAAACTGTTTTTT. Translated, it gives CAGGTGEIEKLFF. The V gene is TRBV6-6, the J gene TRBJ1-4; 10 nucleotides match TRBD1. CDR1 is MNHNY, CDR2 SVGAGI, per germline (reference sequence). Trimming took 11 bases from V and 7 from J; bases not matched to a gene: 7. CDR3 length equals 13 residues.

The V gene is TRBV5-6, the J gene TRBJ1-5; D gene unclear. V gave up 2 bases and J gave up 4 bases, with 13 bases separating them. The CDR3 spans 15 residues. Germline V gene lookup returns CDR1 SGHDT and CDR2 YYEEEE. Written as DNA, the CDR3 is TGTGCCAGCAGCTTTGGCATAGGACTTAATCAGCCCCAGCATTTT. Translating it yields CASSFGIGLNQPQHF.

The chain uses TRBV19 and TRBJ1-6; D perhaps matches TRBD1 (6 bases). CDR3 length: 14 residues. Germline V gene sequence: CDR1 LNHDA, CDR2 SQIVND (reference sequence). The V end was cut by 7 bases, the J end by 6 bases, with 13 bases between. CDR3 residues: CASNPGTSNSPLHF. The DNA of the CDR3 is TGTGCCAGTAACCCCGGGACAAGTAATTCACCCCTCCACTTT.

The chain combines TRBV6-2 or TRBV6-3 with TRBJ2-5, with TRBD2 matching over 10 bases. This CDR3 region has 19 residues. The J segment lost 1 base and the V segment lost 1 base, leaving 12 bases of the junction unmatched. The germline V gene encodes CDR1 MNHEY and CDR2 SVGEGT. CDR3 in amino acids: CASSYLFTGTSVIQETQYF. The CDR3 coding sequence is TGTGCCAGCAGTTACTTGTTTACCGGGACTAGCGTGATCCAAGAGACCCAGTACTTC.

This clone has a single count. The rearrangement joins TRBV5-1 to TRBJ2-7; 9 bases are a match to TRBD2. The germline CDR1 and CDR2 sequences are SGHRS and YFSETQ. There are 17 residues in the CDR3. After removal of 2 bases from V and 3 bases from J, the junction contained 12 bases not matched to a gene. This CDR3 is CASSLHSGGLTVYEQYF. The CDR3 bases are TGCGCCAGCAGCTTACATAGCGGGGGCCTCACCGTCTACGAGCAGTACTTC.

The chain links TRBV12-5 to TRBJ1-1; D is unclear. Germline values: CDR1 LGHNT, CDR2 FRNRAP. V was cut by 0 bases and J by 3 bases, with 8 bases left in between. The CDR3 covers 14 residues. This CDR3 reads CASGLVWRDTEAFF. CDR3 DNA: TGTGCTAGTGGTTTGGTGTGGAGGGACACTGAAGCTTTCTTT. The whole variable domain, filled in from reference TRBV12-5 and TRBJ1-1, reads DARVTQTPRHKVTEMGQEVTMRCQPILGHNTVFWYRQTMMQGLELLAYFRNRAPLDDSGMPKDRFSAEMPDATLATLKIQPSEPRDSAVYFCASGLVWRDTEAFFGQGTRLTVV.

The chain combines TRBV27 with TRBJ1-5, with D hard to call. CDR1 is MNHEY, CDR2 SMNVEV, per germline (reference sequence). The V and J ends lost 5 bases and 2 bases respectively, with 10 bases between them. The CDR3 is 14 residues long. The CDR3 DNA follows: TGTGCCAGCAGTCTACCCGGGGGCAATCAGCCCCAGCATTTT. Amino acid sequence: CASSLPGGNQPQHF.

The chain couples TRBV10-3 to TRBJ2-3; TRBD2 agrees at 7 bases. The germline CDR1 and CDR2 sequences are ENHRY and SYGVKD. V shed 6 bases and J 1 base; nucleotides not matched to a gene: 4. The CDR3 is 14 residues long. DNA of the CDR3: TGTGCCATCAGGGGGGGGACTGGCACAGATACGCAGTATTTT. This gives the protein CAIRGGTGTDTQYF.

The chain joins TRBV7-2 to TRBJ2-3, with 9 bases matching TRBD1. Germline CDR1 SGHTA, CDR2 FQGNSA. CDR3 length: 16 residues. The V and J ends lost 5 bases and 0 bases, in that order; junction bases with no gene match: 6. CDR3 sequence reads: CASSTWTGVSTDTQYF. CDR3 coding DNA: TGTGCCAGCAGCACCTGGACAGGGGTGAGCACAGATACGCAGTATTTT.

This chain connects TRBV5-1 to TRBJ1-1; TRBD1 is a possible D gene (6 bases). V was clipped by 4 bases and J by 1 base, with 14 bases between them. The V gene's germline CDR1 is SGHRS and CDR2 YFSETQ. The CDR3 covers 15 residues. In DNA, the CDR3 is TGCGCCAGCAGCCAGGCGGGGGGCAGGAACACTGAAGCTTTCTTT. Translation: CASSQAGGRNTEAFF. The variable domain in full, with the rest retrieved from reference TRBV5-1 and TRBJ1-1, is KAGVTQTPRYLIKTRGQQVTLSCSPISGHRSVSWYQQTPGQGLQFLFEYFSETQRNKGNFPGRFSGRQFSNSRSEMNVSTLELGDSALYLCASSQAGGRNTEAFFGQGTRLTVV.

The DNA of the CDR3 is TGTGCCAGCAGCCCCCCGCTGACAGGCCCAGATACGCAGTATTTT. It codes for CASSPPLTGPDTQYF. The rearrangement joins TRBV9 to TRBJ2-3; perhaps TRBD1 as D (6 bases). CDR1 is SGDLS, CDR2 YYNGEE, per germline. V lost 4 bases, J lost 4 bases, and 16 bases lay in between. This CDR3 is built from 15 residues.

The chain couples TRBV21-1 to TRBJ2-1; TRBD1 reflects the table's D call only, with no check against the DNA. TRBV21-1 is a pseudogene segment. CDR3 length equals 16 residues. This chain's CDR3 is CASSKGAGQVPNEQFF. CDR3 bases: TGTGCCAGCAGCAAAGGGGCGGGACAGGTCCCCAATGAGCAGTTCTTC.

The chain joins TRBV7-3 to TRBJ2-1; a weak D match, TRBD2 (7 bases). Per germline, CDR1 SGHTA and CDR2 FQGTGA. The V end was cut by 2 bases, the J end by 4 bases, with 12 bases between. The CDR3 is made up of 15 amino acids. The DNA for the CDR3 is TGTGCCAGCAGCTTAGGGGCGGGGGCGTACAATGAGCAGTTCTTC. Translation: CASSLGAGAYNEQFF. Drawing the rest from reference TRBV7-3 and TRBJ2-1, the complete variable domain is GAGVSQTPSNKVTEKGKYVELRCDPISGHTALYWYRQSLGQGPEFLIYFQGTGAADDSGLPNDRFFAVRPEGSVSTLKIQRTERGDSAVYLCASSLGAGAYNEQFFGPGTRLTVL.

The chain uses TRBV21-1 and TRBJ2-5; the D call TRBD1 from the table was never checked on the DNA. TRBV21-1 is classified as a pseudogene. This CDR3 region has 12 residues. This CDR3 reads CATSTGIKTQYF. Here the CDR3 DNA reads TGTGCCACCTCGACAGGAATTAAGACCCAGTACTTC.

As regards this clone: The sample has other DNA sequences that encode this CDR3 too. The chain combines TRBV7-9 with TRBJ1-1; D is uncertain. CDR1 SEHNR and CDR2 FQNEAQ come from the germline V gene (reference sequence). The V end lost 4 bases, the J end lost 4 bases, and 10 bases lay between the germline ends. There are 13 residues in the CDR3. CDR3 in DNA: TGTGCCAGCAGCTGGGAGGGTGGCACTGAAGCTTTCTTT. Translated: CASSWEGGTEAFF.

This rearrangement joins TRBV28 to TRBJ2-5; TRBD1 matches at 12 bases. The CDR3 spans 15 residues. V shed 7 bases, J shed 4 bases, and the junction held 7 bases outside the gene matches. Germline-derived CDR1 and CDR2 are MDHEN and SYDVKM. The CDR3 nucleotides read TGTGCCAGCACCGGGGACAGGGGGCCTGGAGAGACCCAGTACTTC. The encoded protein is CASTGDRGPGETQYF.

CDR3 nucleotides: TGTGCCAGCAGCTCCTACACTGAAGCTTTCTTT. Protein product: CASSSYTEAFF. V and J are TRBV7-9 and TRBJ1-1; D unresolved. V lost 4 bases, J lost 3 bases, and 3 bases lay in between. There are 11 residues in the CDR3. Germline CDR1 SEHNR, CDR2 FQNEAQ (reference sequence).

The rearrangement links TRBV4-2 to TRBJ2-5; D is possibly TRBD2 (6 bases). The CDR3 is 16 amino acids. Germline lookup yields CDR1 LGHNA and CDR2 YNFKEQ. The V end was cut by 3 bases, the J end by 0 bases, with 14 bases between. This chain's CDR3 is CASSQTPTSYQETQYF. CDR3 DNA: TGTGCCAGCAGCCAGACTCCTACTAGCTACCAAGAGACCCAGTACTTC.

The chain joins TRBV6-2 or TRBV6-3 to TRBJ2-3; 9 bases line up with TRBD1. Germline V gives CDR1 MNHEY, CDR2 SVGEGT. The CDR3 is 18 residues long. Trimming took 1 base from V and 0 from J; bases not matched to a gene: 8. CDR3 region: CASSYFRTGATSTDTQYF. Here the CDR3 DNA reads TGTGCCAGCAGTTACTTTCGGACAGGGGCGACGAGCACAGATACGCAGTATTTT.